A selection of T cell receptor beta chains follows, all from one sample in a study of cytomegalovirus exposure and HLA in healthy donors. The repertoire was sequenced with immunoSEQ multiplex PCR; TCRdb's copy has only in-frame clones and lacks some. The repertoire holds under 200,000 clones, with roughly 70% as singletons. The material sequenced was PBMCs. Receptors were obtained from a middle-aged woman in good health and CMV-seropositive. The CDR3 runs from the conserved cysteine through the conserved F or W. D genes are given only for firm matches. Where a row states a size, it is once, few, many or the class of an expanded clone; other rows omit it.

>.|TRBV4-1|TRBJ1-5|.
CASSHYGDNQPQHF
TGCGCCAGCAGCCACTACGGAGATAATCAGCCCCAGCATTTT
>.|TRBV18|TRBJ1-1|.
CASSRTRDEAFF
TGTGCCAGCTCCCGGACCAGGGATGAAGCTTTCTTT
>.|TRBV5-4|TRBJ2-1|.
CASTLSGTNNEQFF
TGTGCCAGCACCTTATCCGGGACAAACAATGAGCAGTTCTTC
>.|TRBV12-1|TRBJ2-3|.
CASSFEQGGPQAADTQYF
TGTGCCAGCAGCTTTGAGCAGGGAGGGCCCCAGGCCGCAGATACGCAGTATTTT
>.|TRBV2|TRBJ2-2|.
CASSAQNTGELFF
TGTGCCAGCAGTGCCCAGAACACCGGGGAGCTGTTTTTT
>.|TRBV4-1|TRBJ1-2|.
CASSQDTEIYGYTF
TGCGCCAGCAGCCAAGATACAGAAATTTATGGCTACACCTTC
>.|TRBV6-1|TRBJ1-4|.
CASSDGGPNEKLFF
TGTGCCAGCAGTGACGGGGGTCCTAATGAAAAACTGTTTTTT
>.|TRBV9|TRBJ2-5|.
CASSVEGHVKETQYF
TGTGCCAGCAGCGTAGAGGGGCACGTAAAAGAGACCCAGTACTTC
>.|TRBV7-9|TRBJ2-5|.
CSSSLGVDFQETQYF
TGTTCCAGCAGCTTAGGAGTGGACTTCCAAGAGACCCAGTACTTC
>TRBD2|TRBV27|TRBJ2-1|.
CASALGTSVSNEQFF
TGTGCCAGCGCATTGGGGACTAGCGTTTCAAATGAGCAGTTCTTC
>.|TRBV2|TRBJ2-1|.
CASIRSSYNEQFF
TGTGCCAGCATTAGGAGCTCCTACAATGAGCAGTTCTTC
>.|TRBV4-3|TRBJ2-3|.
CASSQDPTPTDTQYF
TGCGCCAGCAGCCAAGATCCCACACCGACAGATACGCAGTATTTT
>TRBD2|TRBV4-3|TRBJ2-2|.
CASSQDPQTGLAGDTGELFF
TGCGCCAGCAGCCAAGATCCACAAACGGGACTAGCGGGAGACACCGGGGAGCTGTTTTTT
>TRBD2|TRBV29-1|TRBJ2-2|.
CSVGGREGLSTGELFF
TGCAGCGTTGGGGGGCGGGAGGGCCTGAGCACCGGGGAGCTGTTTTTT
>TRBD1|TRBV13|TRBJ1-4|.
CASSPRGQGGEKLFF
TGTGCCAGCAGCCCGCGGGGACAGGGGGGCGAAAAACTGTTTTTT
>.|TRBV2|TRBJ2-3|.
CASSDPGEGTDTQYF
TGTGCCAGCAGTGATCCCGGAGAGGGCACAGATACGCAGTATTTT
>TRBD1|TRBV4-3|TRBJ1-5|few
CASSQVNRGNNQPQHF
TGCGCCAGCAGCCAAGTTAACAGGGGTAACAATCAGCCCCAGCATTTT
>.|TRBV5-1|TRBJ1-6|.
CASSLGANSPLHF
TGCGCCAGCAGCTTGGGAGCGAATTCACCCCTCCACTTT
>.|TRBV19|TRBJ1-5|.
CASNSEGVQPQHF
TGTGCCAGTAACTCAGAAGGGGTTCAGCCCCAGCATTTT
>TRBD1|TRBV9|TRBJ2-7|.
CASSASGTGDEQYF
TGTGCCAGCAGCGCGTCCGGGACAGGGGACGAGCAGTACTTC
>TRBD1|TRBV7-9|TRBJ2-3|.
CASSPRQGSSTDTQYF
TGTGCCAGCAGCCCCAGACAGGGTTCGAGCACAGATACGCAGTATTTT
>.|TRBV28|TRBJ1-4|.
CASGQGGGALDGKLFF
TGTGCCAGCGGCCAAGGGGGGGGCGCCTTGGATGGAAAACTGTTTTTT
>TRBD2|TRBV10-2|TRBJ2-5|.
CASSDGTSLAVTQYF
TGCGCCAGCAGTGACGGGACTAGCTTAGCAGTGACCCAGTACTTC
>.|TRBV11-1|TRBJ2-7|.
CASSPDRRPPYEQYF
TGTGCCAGCAGCCCAGACAGGAGACCCCCCTACGAGCAGTACTTC
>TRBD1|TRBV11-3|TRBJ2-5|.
CASSFSGQAQETQYF
TGTGCCAGCAGCTTCTCCGGACAGGCCCAAGAGACCCAGTACTTC
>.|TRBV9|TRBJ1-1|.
CASSAADEGLPEAFF
TGTGCCAGCAGCGCCGCGGACGAGGGTTTGCCTGAAGCTTTCTTT
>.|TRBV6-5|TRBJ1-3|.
CASSRTDRNTIYF
TGTGCCAGCAGTCGGACGGACAGAAACACCATATATTTT
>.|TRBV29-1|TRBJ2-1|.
CSVEGGEILNEQFF
TGCAGCGTTGAAGGGGGCGAGATTCTCAATGAGCAGTTCTTC
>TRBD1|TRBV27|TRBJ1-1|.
CASSSIQGFTEAFF
TGTGCCAGCAGTTCTATACAGGGGTTCACTGAAGCTTTCTTT
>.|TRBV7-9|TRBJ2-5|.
CASSLFSHTGETQYF
TGTGCCAGCAGCTTATTTAGTCATACCGGGGAGACCCAGTACTTC
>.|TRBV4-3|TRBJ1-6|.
CASSQEGAGSPLHF
TGCGCCAGCAGCCAAGAGGGCGCGGGGTCACCCCTCCACTTT
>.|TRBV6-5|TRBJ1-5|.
CASSLGQSNQPQHF
TGTGCCAGCAGTTTAGGACAGAGCAATCAGCCCCAGCATTTT
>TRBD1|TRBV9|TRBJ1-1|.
CASGTGTGVGAEAFF
TGTGCCAGCGGGACCGGGACAGGGGTTGGGGCTGAAGCTTTCTTT
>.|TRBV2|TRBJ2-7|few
CASTASYEQYF
TGTGCCAGCACAGCGTCCTACGAGCAGTACTTC
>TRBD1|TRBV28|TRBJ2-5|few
CASRSQGTLRQETQYF
TGTGCCAGCAGGTCACAGGGGACCCTCCGACAAGAGACCCAGTACTTC
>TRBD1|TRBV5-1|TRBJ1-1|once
CASSRGTENTEAFF
TGCGCCAGCAGCCGGGGGACAGAGAACACTGAAGCTTTCTTT
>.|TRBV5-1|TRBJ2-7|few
CASSLDSVYEQYF
TGCGCCAGCAGCTTGGATAGTGTGTACGAGCAGTACTTC
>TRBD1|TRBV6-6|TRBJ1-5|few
CASSRQGNQPQHF
TGTGCCAGCAGCAGACAGGGGAATCAGCCCCAGCATTTT
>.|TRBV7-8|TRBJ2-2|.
CASLSTSSGELFF
TGTGCCAGCCTTTCTACTAGCTCTGGGGAGCTGTTTTTT
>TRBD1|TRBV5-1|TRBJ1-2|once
CASSPDRGVNYGYPF
TGCGCCAGCAGCCCGGACAGGGGGGTTAACTATGGCTACCCCTTC
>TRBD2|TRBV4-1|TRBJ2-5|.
CASSHPITGTSGGQETQYF
TGCGCCAGCAGCCATCCAATCACCGGGACTAGCGGGGGCCAAGAGACCCAGTACTTC
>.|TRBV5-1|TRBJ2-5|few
CASSLGLAETQYF
TGCGCCAGCAGCTTGGGTTTAGCGGAGACCCAGTACTTC
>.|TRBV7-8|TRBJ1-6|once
CASSEQRSYNSPLHF
TGTGCCAGCAGCGAACAGAGATCCTATAATTCACCCCTCCACTTT
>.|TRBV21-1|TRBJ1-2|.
CASSKNVGQGANGYTF
.
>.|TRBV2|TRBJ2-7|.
CASSEGGGIYEQYF
TGTGCCAGCAGTGAAGGGGGGGGCATCTACGAGCAGTACTTC
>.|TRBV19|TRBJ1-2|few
CASRLRRQALCGYTF
TGTGCCAGTAGGCTGCGACGACAGGCCCTCTGTGGCTACACCTTC
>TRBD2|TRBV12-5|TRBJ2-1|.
CASGYDLAGGKWNEQFF
TGTGCTAGTGGTTACGACCTAGCGGGAGGGAAGTGGAATGAGCAGTTCTTC